Following are 6 T cell receptor beta chains from one sample sequenced in a study of blood T cell repertoires in COVID-19. This table comes from immunoSEQ multiplex PCR, and its TCRdb copy is limited to in-frame clones, with some not included. The sample lists about 340,000 clones, more than 75% occurring once. The material sequenced was peripheral blood. The origin of the receptors is a woman between 18 and 29 years old who had recovered from COVID-19.

The chain employs TRBV6-1 and TRBJ2-7; TRBD2 agrees at 8 bases. Germline-derived CDR1 and CDR2 are MNHNS and SASEGT. Trimming removed 0 bases from V and 5 bases from J; junction bases left unmatched: 15. This CDR3 region has 18 residues. This chain's CDR3 is CASSEALLVREVIDEQYV. The CDR3 DNA is TGTGCCAGCAGTGAAGCGCTTCTTGTGCGGGAGGTTATCGACGAGCAGTACGTC.

The rearrangement uses TRBV19 and TRBJ2-1; a possible D gene is TRBD2 (5 bases). Trimming pared 10 bases from V and 3 bases from J, leaving 10 bases between. Germline V gene lookup returns CDR1 LNHDA and CDR2 SQIVND (reference sequence). This CDR3 has 12 amino acids. The CDR3, as DNA: TGTGCCACAGGAGACTACTACAATGAGCAGTTCTTC. Its protein is CATGDYYNEQFF.

The chain couples TRBV7-2 to TRBJ1-5; 7 bases map to TRBD1. CDR3 length equals 13 residues. Losses at the gene ends were 5 bases for V and 5 bases for J; bases not matched to a gene: 3. Germline CDR1 and CDR2: SGHTA and FQGNSA. The CDR3 nucleotides are TGTGCCAGCAGCCGGGACAGATATCAGCCCCAGCATTTT. This gives the protein CASSRDRYQPQHF.

On this clone: The junction and the germline gene differ at one end; a read error may be behind it. The V call is TRBV28, the J call TRBJ1-3; D not certain. The V gene's germline CDR1 is MDHEN and CDR2 SYDVKM. The CDR3 covers 15 residues. CDR3 residues: CASSLYPGSGNTIYF. The CDR3 DNA reads TGTGCCAGCAGCTTATACCCGGGCTCTGGAAACACCATATATTTT.

V gene TRBV19 combines with J gene TRBJ1-4; D may be TRBD1 (5 bases). Germline CDR1 and CDR2: LNHDA and SQIVND (reference sequence). Trimming took off 3 bases at V and 3 bases at J, with 8 bases between the two ends. The CDR3 runs to 14 residues. CDR3 amino acids: CASSILGPNEKLFF. DNA of the CDR3: TGTGCCAGTAGTATTTTGGGGCCTAATGAAAAACTGTTTTTT.

The CDR3 here is CAVYMRRGGTEAFF. CDR3 DNA sequence: TGTGCAGTTTACATGCGGAGGGGAGGAACTGAAGCTTTCTTT. The chain recombines TRBV2 with TRBJ1-1; D may be TRBD1 (5 bases). The germline gives CDR1 SNHLY, CDR2 FYNNEI. The CDR3 covers 14 residues.